Described below is a single TCR beta chain sequence and its context. The V and J ends lost 5 bases and 0 bases respectively, with 17 bases between them. CDR1 and CDR2 from the germline V gene are SEHNR and FQNEAQ (reference sequence). CDR3 length equals 16 residues. A TCRbeta library incorporating unique molecular identifiers was prepared. In TCRdb, the PCR reads were re-called with MiXCR into one record per CDR3 protein. The table lists about 500,000 distinct CDR3 sequences, around a third of them singletons, with 2% to 3% in the top ten. The sample comes from a study of T-cell reconstitution after alpha-beta-depleted transplantation in children.

This sequence was found in a human donor who donated a stem cell graft to a child with aplastic anemia. This chain links TRBV7-9 with TRBJ2-7; a weak D match, TRBD1 (5 bases). The sequencing used PBMCs from the stem cell graft donor, collected from the stem cell graft. The CDR3 sequence is CASSPETAPSSYEQYF. The CDR3 nucleotides are TGTGCCAGCAGCCCGGAGACAGCCCCGAGCTCCTACGAGCAGTACTTC.